The TCR beta chain under discussion was sequenced for a study of T cell responses to AZD1222 COVID-19 vaccine. Findings and caveats of the study: Variant regions that are unmutated are reportedly the target of nearly half of spike-specific TCRs. It should be noted that donors were predominantly white British and more often female, and clonal diversity was possibly underestimated. Mapped onto spike, vaccine-associated CD4 TCRs spanned it and were dominant at 160-218 and 743-854.

The CDR3 covers 14 residues. V was clipped by 5 bases and J by 3 bases, with 14 bases between them. The germline V gene has CDR1 SGHAT and CDR2 FQNNGV. Profiling relied on immunoSEQ multiplex PCR, and the TCRdb table lists in-frame clones only, not all of them. Of some 160,000 clones listed, roughly 90% were seen once; the top ten hold around 5.5%. As concerns this clone: As yet, its antigen is unknown.

The sample was peripheral blood, taken on day 0 of AZD1222 vaccination. The TCR comes from an adult in good health. The V call is TRBV11-2, the J call TRBJ2-7; D remains unclear. CDR3 in DNA: TGTGCCAGCAGCCCGGTGGGGTCTCTCTACGAGCAGTACTTC. Translated, it gives CASSPVGSLYEQYF.